This T cell receptor (beta chain) appears in the sequencing data of a study of T cells in Graves' hyperthyroidism and ophthalmopathy (dated by TCRdb to between 2018 and 2021). For context, the study as a whole: Peripheral blood was sampled at the time of initial diagnosis, prior to any treatment. TCR V-J signatures able to tell the groups apart were searched for in a discovery cohort of 95 or so patients, of whom over 40 had Graves' ophthalmopathy and 55 to 65 had stable Graves' hyperthyroidism. Prospective prediction of ophthalmopathy was tested in an independent validation cohort consisting of some 18 hyperthyroidism patients and around 16 patients who later progressed to ophthalmopathy. The 75 to 100 discovery patients were randomly split 7:3 into training and test sets. In addition, the study compared T-cell repertoires in thyroid tissue and in blood from about 6 Graves' hyperthyroidism patients. Following sampling, methimazole starting at 30 mg daily was given to hyperthyroidism patients, and high-dose intravenous methylprednisolone was given to ophthalmopathy patients. The paper describes TCR Vbeta CDR3 sequencing of about 140 peripheral blood samples, made up of about 41 ophthalmopathy patients, some 76 hyperthyroidism patients and 17 progressor patients.

Broad study findings and their caveats: No statistical method was used to fix the sample size in advance, and group allocation was not hidden from the investigators. Ophthalmopathy was separated from stable hyperthyroidism by a 13 V-J signature model, with 85% to 90% sensitivity and 81% to 82% specificity obtained in cross-validation and 80%/75% obtained in testing. In validation, progression to ophthalmopathy was predicted by the model with 65% to 71% sensitivity and nearly 75% specificity, a median of approximately 6.5 months before onset. Most expanded thyroid clonotypes (frequency above 0.001) were also detected in blood, suggesting blood repertoires may reflect thyroid immune responses.

Stable Graves' hyperthyroidism was defined as the absence of progression to ophthalmopathy over 18 months of follow-up. The hyperthyroidism patients were between 18 and 65 years old and newly diagnosed, with a disease duration of less than 2 months. Any patient with an uncontrolled infection, another autoimmune disease, pregnancy or lactation was excluded. Diagnoses relied on clinical symptoms, serum thyroxine and TRAb, thyroid ultrasound and orbital computed tomography. PBMCs were isolated from 7.5 to 10 ml of fresh peripheral blood by Ficoll-Paque density gradient centrifugation. Total RNA was extracted with Trizol reagent, and quality was checked on an Agilent 2100 Bioanalyzer. Amplification of TCR beta CDR3 regions was carried out from RNA transcripts. For the first round of RT-PCR on the TCR CDR3, the HTBI primer set was used together with the Qiagen OneStep RT-PCR kit. Libraries were constructed in a second round of multiplex PCR, after which size selection and purification were carried out. The libraries were sequenced on an Illumina HiSeq2000 using paired-end 100 bp reads. The source study handled its data this way. Raw data were processed with SOAPnuke, discarding reads with adapters, uncalled bases, mean Phred below 15, or no exact constant-primer or identifier match. High-quality paired reads were merged with COPE v1.2.5, and unique nucleotide sequences were defined as clonotypes. MiTCR v1.1 was used to align the clonotypes against IMGT TRBV, TRBD and TRBJ reference segments. Analysis was restricted to V-J combinations with a frequency above 0.0001, which covered just over 98% of repertoires. A TCS score was defined as the ratio between F50 (clonal expansion) and ExV (chaos), using BLOSUM62-based TCRdist between CDR3 peptides within each V-J. Welch's t-statistics and random forest reduced around 520 V-J features to roughly 13, which were used in a naive Bayes classifier (R e1071). The raw public reads went through TCRdb reprocessing: fastp at Q25, MiXCR clone calling, in-frame beta chains kept. Every entry covers one CDR3 protein and lists the most common genes and DNA from its rows. TCRdb's processing, not the authors', yielded these V and J calls. The sample table records about 720,000 distinct CDR3 sequences; around 15% of these occur just once. Clones ranked in the top ten supply around 7.7% of the sample.

On this clonotype: The antigen it recognizes is unknown. The sample holds no much larger clone one base away, and base qualities are not on file.

The sequence came from a man aged 18 to 29 with Graves' hyperthyroidism. Source material: blood.

The DNA sequence is TGTGCCAGCAGTTTGAAGCCCGGGCCCTACAATGAGCAGTTCTTC. It translates as CASSLKPGPYNEQFF. The chain was built from TRBV6-9 and TRBJ2-1; no D gene can be assigned with confidence. The germline ends are 12 bases apart after V is trimmed by 4 bases and J by 2 bases. The germline V gene gives CDR1 as MNHGY and CDR2 as SVAAGI. The CDR3 runs 15 amino acids, cysteine and phenylalanine included. Only the CDR3 DNA is retained, 45 bases long and in frame from the first base.